This T cell receptor (beta chain) was found in a study of cytomegalovirus exposure and HLA in healthy donors. V lost 3 bases and J lost 9, with 12 bases in between. This CDR3 is 14 amino acids long. From germline, CDR1 is SGHDN and CDR2 FVKESK. Whole-study findings and limits: With high specificity and sensitivity, the classifier reportedly diagnosed cytomegalovirus status. A missense DCLRE1C variant was associated with V- and J-gene trimming of TCR beta chains in a later analysis, and an independent cohort replicated the association.

The study ran its PCR with 60 Vbeta and 13 Jbeta primers. In the source study's methods: Later, an analysis found about 77 million unique TCR beta chains, and about 10 million of these were shared. Using immunoSEQ multiplex PCR, the repertoire was profiled, and TCRdb retains in-frame clones only, with some absent. That table furnishes V, J and clone size, whereas the DNA furnished D and trimming. The table records under 55,000 clones, 55% to 75% of them present only once. On this clone itself: The antigen is undetermined.

While unrecorded immune exposures were likely, the donors were nominally healthy when sampled. The chain uses TRBV14 and TRBJ1-6, with D tentatively TRBD1 (5 bases). Input material: PBMCs. The source of this sequence is a woman in her twenties or thirties in good health and CMV-seronegative. This CDR3 is CASSQVGGASPLHF. CDR3 sequence (DNA): TGTGCCAGCAGCCAGGTGGGGGGTGCTTCACCCCTCCACTTT.